One sample yielded the 24 T cell receptor beta chains listed below, sequenced in a study of glioma-infiltrating T cells. Using RNA template, CDR3s of TCR alpha and beta were amplified with iRepertoire arm-PCR. TCRdb fed the multiplex PCR reads into MiXCR, producing one record per CDR3 protein. The sample records about 190,000 distinct CDR3 sequences, over 30% being singletons. What was sequenced was glioma tissue, nonneoplastic brain tissue, or PBMCs (not recorded which). These receptors all stem from a human donor with low-grade glioma or glioblastoma, undergoing nonglioma brain surgery, or in good health (not recorded which).

Points on this clonotype: Possible read error: a much larger clone is one base away. The chain carries TRBV11-1 and TRBJ2-7; 13 positions agree with TRBD2. CDR1 and CDR2 (germline): SGHAT, FQDESV (reference sequence). The V segment lost 6 bases and the J segment 9 bases; nucleotides outside the gene matches: 11. The length of the CDR3 is 15 residues. CDR3 in DNA: TGTGCCAGCAGACCTCCGGGGACTAGCGGGAATACGCAGTACTTC. Its translation is CASRPPGTSGNTQYF.

Ten or more counts support this clonotype. V and J are TRBV7-2 and TRBJ2-7, with 10 nucleotides matching TRBD2. This CDR3 region has 14 residues. V trimming: 3 bases; J trimming: 5 bases; junction bases outside the gene matches: 4. Germline-derived CDR1 and CDR2 are SGHTA and FQGNSA. CDR3 bases: TGTGCCAGCAGCTTTCAGCGGGAGGGGGACGAGCAGTACTTC. Amino acids: CASSFQREGDEQYF.

This clonotype was seen many times. CDR3 in amino acids: CASRQPQDTEAFF. CDR3 nucleotides: TGTGCCAGCAGACAACCACAGGACACTGAAGCTTTCTTT. The chain carries TRBV6-2 or TRBV6-3 and TRBJ1-1; D perhaps matches TRBD1 (5 bases). CDR3 length: 13 residues. CDR1 and CDR2 (germline): MNHEY, SVGEGT. V was shortened by 6 bases and J by 3 bases, with 11 bases between the two germline ends.

This clonotype was seen at least ten times. J is TRBJ2-1 and V is TRBV4-2, with D perhaps matching TRBD2 (5 bases). Germline CDR1 and CDR2: LGHNA and YNFKEQ. CDR3 length equals 16 residues. Trimming stripped 7 bases from V and 4 bases from J, with 20 bases between. This CDR3 is CASTPRSADQYNEQFF. The DNA of the CDR3 is TGTGCCAGCACCCCGAGGTCAGCGGACCAATACAATGAGCAGTTCTTC.

This clonotype was seen ten or more times. V is TRBV6-2 or TRBV6-3 and J is TRBJ2-3; D possibly matches TRBD1 or TRBD2 (5 bases each). The CDR3 loop spans 14 amino acids. V was pared by 5 bases and J by 5 bases, with 14 bases between. Germline V gene sequence: CDR1 MNHEY, CDR2 SVGEGT. This CDR3 is CASSPGRFIDTQYF. The CDR3 DNA is TGTGCCAGCAGTCCGGGACGGTTTATAGATACGCAGTATTTT.

The chain uses TRBV27 and TRBJ1-1, with TRBD1 identical over 8 bases. Trimming at V came to 0 bases and at J to 1 base, leaving 4 bases not matched to a gene. CDR1 and CDR2 (germline): MNHEY, SMNVEV (reference sequence). There are 16 residues in the CDR3. The CDR3 is CASSLSAQGANTEAFF. The CDR3, as DNA: TGTGCCAGCAGTTTATCGGCGCAGGGGGCGAACACTGAAGCTTTCTTT.

V gene TRBV7-9 combines with J gene TRBJ1-3; D is unresolved. The V gene lost 9 bases and the J gene lost 0 bases, with 18 bases spanning the gap. The germline V gene has CDR1 SEHNR and CDR2 FQNEAQ (reference sequence). The CDR3 spans 16 residues. CDR3 in DNA: TGTGCCAGAGGCCTGCTCGAGGTGGCCTCTGGAAACACCATATATTTT. Residues: CARGLLEVASGNTIYF.

This clonotype was counted ten times or more. The J gene is TRBJ2-1, the V gene TRBV28, with D possibly matching TRBD1 (5 bases). Germline CDR1 MDHEN, CDR2 SYDVKM. The CDR3 runs to 17 residues. The ends were cut back, 4 bases at V and 0 bases at J, with 16 bases in the middle. The CDR3 sequence: CASSSPRRDSSYNEQFF. DNA of the CDR3: TGTGCCAGCAGTTCCCCACGACGCGACAGCTCCTACAATGAGCAGTTCTTC.

This clonotype was seen many times. The J gene is TRBJ2-7, the V gene TRBV7-2; 7 bases fit TRBD2. The trim removed 5 bases at V and 6 bases at J, leaving 28 bases unmatched. Germline CDR1 SGHTA, CDR2 FQGNSA. The CDR3 covers 20 residues. Here the CDR3 DNA reads TGTGCCAGCAGCCAACGTCATTCGGGGGAGGGTAGGCTTGCCTTACGCGAGCAGTACTTC. Its translation: CASSQRHSGEGRLALREQYF.

The V gene is TRBV6-1, the J gene TRBJ2-7; D possibly uses TRBD1 or TRBD2 (5 bases each). Germline values: CDR1 MNHNS, CDR2 SASEGT. The V and J ends lost 5 bases and 3 bases respectively, with 14 bases between them. This CDR3 contains 14 residues. The CDR3 protein is CASSPGTKGYEQYF. The CDR3 region has the DNA TGTGCCAGCAGTCCCGGGACCAAGGGCTACGAGCAGTACTTC.

This clonotype was seen repeatedly, ten times or more. The genes are TRBV7-7 and TRBJ1-5; tentative D call: TRBD1 (6 bases). Germline V gene sequence: CDR1 SSHAT, CDR2 FNYEAQ (reference sequence). Trimming left V 6 bases short and J 5 bases short, with 11 bases between. CDR3 length: 13 amino acids. The CDR3 DNA reads TGTGCCAGCAGTCGGGACACTGATCAGCCCCAGCATTTT. It encodes CASSRDTDQPQHF.

This clonotype has a handful of counts. This chain uses TRBV29-1 with TRBJ1-4; TRBD1 is a possible D gene (6 bases). The CDR3 runs 15 residues. V was clipped by 5 bases and J by 1 base, with 14 bases between them. CDR1 SQVTM and CDR2 ANQGSEA come from the germline V gene. The DNA of the CDR3 is TGCAGCGTTCAAAGAGGAGGGGGAACTAATGAAAAACTGTTTTTT. It yields the protein CSVQRGGGTNEKLFF.

Turning to this clonotype: Germline is not matched at one junction end, which may reflect a read error. The chain carries TRBV7-9 and TRBJ1-6; D gene unclear. This CDR3 is 12 amino acids long. Germline assignment: CDR1 SEHNR and CDR2 FQNEAQ (reference sequence). This CDR3 reads CASSYPNSLLHF. CDR3 nucleotide sequence: TGTGCCAGCAGCTATCCAAATTCACTCCTCCACTTT.

This clonotype was recorded at least ten times. The CDR3 protein is CASSPGQHYGYTF. The CDR3 nucleotides read TGTGCCAGCAGTCCCGGACAGCACTATGGCTACACCTTC. The chain joins TRBV28 to TRBJ1-2; TRBD1 might be the D (6 bases). The CDR3 covers 13 residues. Germline values: CDR1 MDHEN, CDR2 SYDVKM. Deletions cut 5 bases from V and 3 bases from J, with 10 bases between.

This clonotype showed up just a few times. The chain combines TRBV19 with TRBJ1-1; 7 bases are a match to TRBD1. CDR1 is LNHDA, CDR2 SQIVND, per germline (reference sequence). This CDR3 region has 14 residues. V trimming: 4 bases; J trimming: 7 bases; junction bases outside the gene matches: 9. CDR3: CASSTPTGRDEAFF. CDR3 bases: TGTGCCAGTAGTACCCCGACAGGGCGCGATGAAGCTTTCTTT. Full variable domain (missing parts from reference TRBV19 and TRBJ1-1): DGGITQSPKYLFRKEGQNVTLSCEQNLNHDAMYWYRQDPGQGLRLIYYSQIVNDFQKGDIAEGYSVSREKKESFPLTVTSAQKNPTAFYLCASSTPTGRDEAFFGQGTRLTVV.

There are many counts of this clonotype. This chain connects TRBV7-9 to TRBJ2-5, with 7 bases aligning to TRBD1. The ends lost 4 bases at V and 2 bases at J; junction bases unmatched: 7. Germline V lookup: CDR1 SEHNR, CDR2 FQNEAQ (reference sequence). The CDR3 totals 15 residues. CDR3 loop: CASSYNRGQQETQYF. Here the CDR3 DNA reads TGTGCCAGCAGCTATAACAGGGGACAACAAGAGACCCAGTACTTC.

Many counts were recorded for this clonotype. The rearrangement joins TRBV7-2 to TRBJ1-1; D is perhaps TRBD1 (5 bases). Germline CDR1 SGHTA, CDR2 FQGNSA. Trimming removed 1 base from V and 5 bases from J, with 11 bases in between. This CDR3 is 14 amino acids long. The CDR3 DNA sequence: TGTGCCAGCAGCTTAGGATTGGGGGGGACTGAAGCTTTCTTT. It codes for CASSLGLGGTEAFF.

In its sample, this clonotype was seen many times. This sequence joins TRBV7-2 and TRBJ2-7; D assignment may be TRBD1 or TRBD2 (5 bases each). V was cut by 1 base and J by 12 bases, with 16 bases left in between. The CDR3 is made up of 13 amino acids. Germline values: CDR1 SGHTA, CDR2 FQGNSA. The CDR3 loop is CASSLEGPGTPYF. The DNA of the CDR3 is TGTGCCAGCAGCTTAGAGGGGCCCGGGACGCCGTACTTC.

The sample holds many counts of this clonotype. The chain joins TRBV19 to TRBJ2-3, with D possibly being TRBD1 (6 bases). Germline V lookup: CDR1 LNHDA, CDR2 SQIVND (reference sequence). Trimming took 6 bases from V and 0 from J, leaving 13 bases between them. The CDR3 has 15 residues. CDR3 region: CASSRTALSTDTQYF. The CDR3, as DNA: TGTGCCAGTAGCCGGACAGCCCTTAGCACAGATACGCAGTATTTT. Complete variable domain (other parts from reference TRBV19 and TRBJ2-3): DGGITQSPKYLFRKEGQNVTLSCEQNLNHDAMYWYRQDPGQGLRLIYYSQIVNDFQKGDIAEGYSVSREKKESFPLTVTSAQKNPTAFYLCASSRTALSTDTQYFGPGTRLTVL.

This clonotype was seen a handful of times. This chain joins TRBV30 and TRBJ2-1; TRBD2 agrees at 10 bases. The trim removed 0 bases at V and 6 bases at J, leaving 5 bases unmatched. CDR3 size: 15 residues. Germline V gives CDR1 GTSNPN, CDR2 SVGIG (reference sequence). Written as DNA, the CDR3 is TGTGCCTGGAGTGTAGGCCTAGCGGGAGTCAATGAGCAGTTCTTC. Protein: CAWSVGLAGVNEQFF.

This clonotype has a count of ten or more. The chain is built from TRBV7-2 and TRBJ2-3; the D is unclear. CDR1 and CDR2 (germline): SGHTA, FQGNSA. With 5 bases removed from V and 5 bases from J, the gap between germline ends came to 8 bases. The CDR3 sequence is 12 residues long. The CDR3 loop is CASSPLKDTQYF. The CDR3 DNA follows: TGTGCCAGCAGCCCCCTGAAAGATACGCAGTATTTT.

For this clonotype: A much bigger clone sits one base away, suggesting this may be a read error. The gene calls are TRBV5-1 and TRBJ2-7; 9 nucleotides match TRBD1. Germline trimming cut 4 bases from V and 9 bases from J; bases unmatched to any gene: 8. Germline V CDR1 and CDR2: SGHRS, YFSETQ. This CDR3 comprises 13 residues. The CDR3 DNA follows: TGCGCCAGCAGCGGCAGACAGGGGGAGAGGCAGTACTTC. As protein: CASSGRQGERQYF.

Comment on this clonotype: An end of the junction differs from the germline gene, which may be a read error. CDR3 bases: TGTGCCGGCAGTGCGGGACGGATAAGTCCTAATTCACCACTCCACTTT. Amino acid sequence: CAGSAGRISPNSPLHF. J is TRBJ1-6 and V is TRBV27, with D possibly being TRBD1 (5 bases). Germline CDR1 reads MNHEY; CDR2 reads SMNVEV (reference sequence). The CDR3 has 16 amino acids.

This clonotype was seen a few times. The chain carries TRBV29-1 and TRBJ2-1; D possibly matches TRBD1 or TRBD2 (7 bases each). This CDR3 has 11 residues. Trimming cost V 4 bases and J 9 bases, with 10 bases left between them. Germline V gene lookup returns CDR1 SQVTM and CDR2 ANQGSEA. CDR3 sequence reads: CSVGRGGEQFF. The CDR3 nucleotides read TGCAGCGTTGGCAGGGGGGGTGAGCAGTTCTTC.